This T cell receptor (beta chain) is drawn from a study of OX40 agonist ivuxolimab in advanced cancers. About the study: Over 30% of patients had received prior checkpoint inhibitor therapy.

Method: immunoSEQ multiplex PCR; TCRdb's copy keeps in-frame clones and lacks some. The sample contains 50,000 to 70,000 clones, more than 85% of which appear only once. The length of the CDR3 is 16 residues. The source of this sequence is an adult with an advanced solid tumor such as melanoma, head and neck, liver or kidney cancer. The input for sequencing was CD4+ or CD8+ T cells sorted from blood, taken in a trial of the OX40 agonist ivuxolimab. The rearrangement links TRBV21-1 to TRBJ2-1; the table's D gene call, TRBD2, was not cross checked with the DNA. TRBV21-1 constitutes a pseudogene. The CDR3 reads CASSRTSGKRSHEQFF. CDR3 DNA sequence: TGTGCCAGCAGCAGGACTAGCGGGAAGAGGTCTCATGAGCAGTTCTTC.